Below, 5 T cell receptor beta chains from the same sample are listed, as sequenced in a study of CDR3 diversity in severe acne. TCRdb passed the PCR reads through MiXCR, listing each CDR3 protein once. This table has under 95,000 distinct CDR3 sequences, around 50% appearing once. Sequencing was done on a sample of blood. Every receptor here comes from a male donor in good health, serving as a control.

As for this clonotype: A much larger clone lies a single base off, so this may be a read error. Without the conserved terminal phenylalanine or tryptophan, this CDR3 likely stems from a read error. The chain recombines TRBV6-1 with TRBJ1-1; no reliable D call. Per germline, CDR1 MNHNS and CDR2 SASEGT. The CDR3 sequence is 14 residues long. Trimming took 0 bases from V and 8 from J, leaving 13 bases between them. CDR3 sequence (DNA): TGTGCCAGCAGTGAAGCGGTGATTAGAACAGAAGCTTTCCTT. It translates to CASSEAVIRTEAFL.

V gene TRBV25-1 combines with J gene TRBJ1-5; 7 positions agree with TRBD1. The V gene end was trimmed by 8 bases and the J gene end by 6 bases; junction bases not matched to a gene: 7. This CDR3 spans 13 amino acids. Germline CDR1 and CDR2: MGHDK and SYGVNS. CDR3: CASSPGDSQPQHF. In nucleotides, the CDR3 is TGTGCCAGCTCACCAGGGGACAGTCAGCCCCAGCATTTT.

This clonotype appeared a single time. The genes are TRBV20-1 and TRBJ2-7, with D possibly TRBD1 on 9 matching bases. The CDR3 has 20 residues. Germline values: CDR1 DFQATT, CDR2 SNEGSKA (reference sequence). Trimming pared 2 bases from V and 0 bases from J, leaving 29 bases between. The CDR3 sequence: CSARPPSSPRGGQGSYEQYF. CDR3 nucleotides: TGCAGTGCTAGACCCCCCAGCAGCCCCCGGGGGGGACAGGGCTCCTACGAGCAGTACTTC.

This clonotype is labeled as medium-sized. CDR3 DNA sequence: TGCAGTGCTAAAGGGACAGAAAATTCACCCCTCCACTTT. Translating gives CSAKGTENSPLHF. The chain couples TRBV20-1 to TRBJ1-6; 7 positions match TRBD1. This CDR3 spans 13 amino acids. Germline CDR1 and CDR2: DFQATT and SNEGSKA (reference sequence). V lost 4 bases to trimming and J lost 7 bases; unmatched junction nucleotides: 4.

V gene TRBV2 combines with J gene TRBJ2-7, with TRBD2 matching 8 bases. CDR3 length: 14 amino acids. CDR1 and CDR2 (germline): SNHLY, FYNNEI. V trimming: 1 base; J trimming: 6 bases; junction bases outside the gene matches: 5. Here the CDR3 reads CASSEGPSGFEQYF. Here the CDR3 DNA reads TGTGCCAGCAGTGAAGGGCCTAGCGGGTTCGAGCAGTACTTC.